The following is a T cell receptor beta chain sequence with its context. As yet, its antigen is unknown. V lost 4 bases and J lost 1, with 13 bases in between. The CDR3 extends over 15 amino acids. Germline V gives CDR1 MNHNS, CDR2 SASEGT. Assay: immunoSEQ multiplex PCR; the TCRdb copy retains only in-frame clones and omits some. The sample lists about 40,000 clones, more than 85% occurring once. The data were taken from a study of T cells in localized non-small cell lung cancer. Regarding the study as a whole: Sequencing was restricted to one tumor region; therefore, heterogeneity remains possible.

The TCR was taken from a man aged 18-55 years with stage I lung adenocarcinoma. This specimen consisted of peripheral blood, obtained before any cancer treatment. V is TRBV6-1 and J is TRBJ1-2; tentative D call: TRBD1 (6 bases). This CDR3 is CASSVQGWGNYGYTF. As DNA, the CDR3 is TGTGCCAGCAGTGTACAGGGTTGGGGTAACTATGGCTACACCTTC.